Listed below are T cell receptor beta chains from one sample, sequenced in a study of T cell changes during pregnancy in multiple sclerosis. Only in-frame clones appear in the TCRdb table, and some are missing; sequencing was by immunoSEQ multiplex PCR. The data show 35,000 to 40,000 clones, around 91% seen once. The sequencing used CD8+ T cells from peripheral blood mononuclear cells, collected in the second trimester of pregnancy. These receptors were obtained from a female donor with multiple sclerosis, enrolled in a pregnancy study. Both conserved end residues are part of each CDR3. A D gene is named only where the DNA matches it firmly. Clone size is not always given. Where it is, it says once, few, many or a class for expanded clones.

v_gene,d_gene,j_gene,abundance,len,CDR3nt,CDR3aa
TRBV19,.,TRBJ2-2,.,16,TGTGCCAGTAGTGCCAGGGGTGGACAGTTAACCGGGGAGCTGTTTTTT,CASSARGGQLTGELFF
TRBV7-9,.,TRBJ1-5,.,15,TGTGCCAGCAGCTCGACACAGGATGGCTTGGAGCCCCAGCATTTT,CASSSTQDGLEPQHF
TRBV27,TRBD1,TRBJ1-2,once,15,TGTGCCAGCAGTCCCACGACAGGGGCTAACTATGGCTACACCTTC,CASSPTTGANYGYTF
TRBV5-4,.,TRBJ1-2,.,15,TGTGCCAGCAGCTTAATTTCCGGTATAAACTATGGCTACACCTTC,CASSLISGINYGYTF
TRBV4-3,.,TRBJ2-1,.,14,TGCGCCAGCAGCCCCAGTAGCCGAGACAATGAGCAGTTCTTC,CASSPSSRDNEQFF
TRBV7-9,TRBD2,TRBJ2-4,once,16,TGTGCCAGCAGCTTCGAGCTAGCGGGGGGGCAAAACATTCAGTACTTC,CASSFELAGGQNIQYF
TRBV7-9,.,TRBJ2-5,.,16,TGTGCCAGCAGCTTAGAGACTAGTGCAACAGGAGAGACCCAGTACTTC,CASSLETSATGETQYF
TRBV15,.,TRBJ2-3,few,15,TGTGCCACCAGCGCTAGTATGGGAGGCACAGATACGCAGTATTTT,CATSASMGGTDTQYF
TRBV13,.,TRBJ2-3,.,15,TGTGCCAGCAGCCCTTTCTTTGAGCCTCCAGATACGCAGTATTTT,CASSPFFEPPDTQYF
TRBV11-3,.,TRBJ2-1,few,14,TGTGCCAGCAGCAGACCGGGACTGAACAATGAGCAGTTCTTC,CASSRPGLNNEQFF
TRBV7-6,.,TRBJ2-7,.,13,TGTGCCAGCAGCTTAGGGAGGGTAGGCGAGCAGTACTTC,CASSLGRVGEQYF
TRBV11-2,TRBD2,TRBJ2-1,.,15,TGTGCCAGCAGTCTCGTGTGGACTAGCGGGGATGAGCAGTTCTTC,CASSLVWTSGDEQFF
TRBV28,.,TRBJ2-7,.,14,TGTGCCAGCAGTTTGAAGGAGAACTCCTACGAGCAGTACTTC,CASSLKENSYEQYF
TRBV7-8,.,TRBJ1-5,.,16,TGTGCCAGCAGCTTAGGGGCAGGGAATAGCAATCAGCCCCAGCATTTT,CASSLGAGNSNQPQHF
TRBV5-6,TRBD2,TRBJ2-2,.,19,TGTGCCAGCACTGGGCCGGGACTAGCGGAGATTCTTAACACCGGGGAGCTGTTTTTT,CASTGPGLAEILNTGELFF
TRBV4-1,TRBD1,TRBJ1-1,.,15,TGCGCCAGCAGCCAAGAGGGACAGCTGGTAACTGAAGCTTTCTTT,CASSQEGQLVTEAFF
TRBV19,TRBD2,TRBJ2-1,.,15,TGTGCCAGTAGTATCAGCGCGGGGGGGCCCAATGAGCAGTTCTTC,CASSISAGGPNEQFF